Presented here are 20 T cell receptor beta chains from one specimen sequenced in a study of shared clonotypes between healthy human individuals. TCRdb's table, derived via immunoSEQ multiplex PCR, lists solely in-frame clones and lacks some. This table holds about 530,000 clones, over 75% found once. The sample consisted of PBMCs. The receptors stem from a woman in her 40s in good health. Some clones in this sample may be carry-over from other donors' samples.

The chain has TRBV18 and TRBJ2-7, with TRBD1 identical over 11 bases. V was pared by 0 bases and J by 6 bases, with 4 bases of the junction left unmatched. The CDR3 length is 15 residues. The germline V gene has CDR1 KGHSH and CDR2 LQKENI. CDR3 in DNA: TGTGCCAGCTCACCACCGGGGACAGGGGGTATCGAGCAGTACTTC. As protein: CASSPPGTGGIEQYF.

The V gene is TRBV5-8, the J gene TRBJ2-2; a weak D match, TRBD1 (6 bases). V was cut by 6 bases and J by 9 bases, with 18 bases left in between. Per the germline V gene, CDR1 is SGHTS and CDR2 is YDEGEE. There are 14 residues in the CDR3. For the CDR3, the DNA is TGTGCCAGCACCTCGAAGTGGGGGCCCCGGGAGCTGTTTTTT. Translating it yields CASTSKWGPRELFF.

This clone was recorded only once. The chain combines TRBV5-4 with TRBJ2-7, with 12 bases that match TRBD1. Germline V gene data show CDR1 as SGHNT and CDR2 as YYREEE (reference sequence). The V segment lost 0 bases and the J segment 5 bases; nucleotides outside the gene matches: 9. This CDR3 is built from 17 residues. The CDR3 DNA is TGTGCCAGCAGCTTGGGCGGGGGACAGGGGGCTTTGAACGAGCAGTACTTC. Translated: CASSLGGGQGALNEQYF.

The CDR3: CAISATGASSGANVLTF. Here the CDR3 DNA reads TGTGCCATCAGTGCGACAGGGGCCTCCTCTGGGGCCAACGTCCTGACTTTC. The rearrangement uses TRBV10-3 and TRBJ2-6, with 8 bases aligning to TRBD1. The V gene end was trimmed by 4 bases and the J gene end by 0 bases; junction bases not matched to a gene: 5. The CDR3 runs 17 residues. CDR1 and CDR2 (germline): ENHRY, SYGVKD.

The J gene is TRBJ2-3, the V gene TRBV7-2; weak D call: TRBD2 (5 bases). Germline loops: CDR1 SGHTA, CDR2 FQGNSA. V was clipped by 5 bases and J by 0 bases, with 6 bases between them. The CDR3 is 13 amino acids. The CDR3, as DNA: TGTGCCAGCAGCCGGACTAGCACAGATACGCAGTATTTT. Its translation: CASSRTSTDTQYF.

This chain connects TRBV5-1 to TRBJ2-2; D is uncertain. V was pared by 0 bases and J by 1 base, with 7 bases between. The CDR3 is made up of 15 amino acids. Germline V gives CDR1 SGHRS, CDR2 YFSETQ. This CDR3 reads CASSLGPGNTGELFF. The CDR3, as DNA: TGCGCCAGCAGCTTGGGGCCGGGGAACACCGGGGAGCTGTTTTTT.

This chain uses TRBV11-1 with TRBJ1-1; 10 positions agree with TRBD1. The ends lost 5 bases at V and 13 bases at J; junction bases unmatched: 7. CDR3 length equals 12 residues. Germline V gene data show CDR1 as SGHAT and CDR2 as FQDESV (reference sequence). CDR3 amino acids: CASSLDRGKDFF. CDR3 DNA: TGTGCCAGCAGCCTGGACAGGGGGAAAGATTTCTTT.

The V and J genes are TRBV5-5 and TRBJ1-5, with a possible D match to TRBD1 (5 bases). V lost 5 bases to trimming and J lost 5 bases, with 14 bases between them. This CDR3 has 14 amino acids. The germline V gene encodes CDR1 SGHKS and CDR2 YYEKEE (reference sequence). The CDR3 nucleotides read TGTGCCAGCAGTACAGGACTCGGCGATCAGCCCCAGCATTTT. This codes for CASSTGLGDQPQHF.

This chain connects TRBV30 to TRBJ1-1; D might be TRBD1 (5 bases). This CDR3 is built from 13 residues. Deletions cut 2 bases from V and 7 bases from J, with 14 bases between. Germline V lookup: CDR1 GTSNPN, CDR2 SVGIG (reference sequence). CDR3: CAWSNRFGGEAFF. The CDR3 DNA sequence: TGTGCCTGGAGTAATCGGTTTGGGGGTGAAGCTTTCTTT.

This rearrangement joins TRBV6-4 to TRBJ2-7, with D perhaps matching TRBD1 (5 bases). Trimming took 0 bases from V and 3 from J, leaving 15 bases between them. Germline lookup yields CDR1 MRHNA and CDR2 SNTAGT. The CDR3 totals 16 residues. The CDR3 region has the DNA TGTGCCAGCAGTGACTCCGGGCAGGGCGAAAACTACGAGCAGTACTTC. Protein sequence: CASSDSGQGENYEQYF.

The genes are TRBV2 and TRBJ2-1; 9 bases map to TRBD1. The CDR3 has 15 residues. V gave up 8 bases and J gave up 7 bases; unmatched junction bases: 12. CDR1 and CDR2 (germline): SNHLY, FYNNEI. The CDR3 bases are TGTGCCAGCGGACGATGGACAGGGGCTGGGAATGAGCAGTTCTTC. This gives the protein CASGRWTGAGNEQFF. Variable domain in full (rest from reference TRBV2 and TRBJ2-1): EPEVTQTPSHQVTQMGQEVILRCVPISNHLYFYWYRQILGQKVEFLVSFYNNEISEKSEIFDDQFSVERPDGSNFTLKIRSTKLEDSAMYFCASGRWTGAGNEQFFGPGTRLTVL.

This clone was picked up one time. The chain employs TRBV18 and TRBJ2-1; weak D call: TRBD1 (5 bases). The V and J ends lost 4 bases and 0 bases respectively, with 13 bases between them. CDR3 length equals 16 residues. The germline CDR1 and CDR2 sequences are KGHSH and LQKENI. The CDR3 DNA sequence: TGTGCCAGCTCACAATTAGGGGCCTCCTCCTACAATGAGCAGTTCTTC. Translated, it gives CASSQLGASSYNEQFF.

This clone was detected only once. A far larger clone is only one base removed, so a read error is likely. The chain carries TRBV7-8 and TRBJ2-5; 7 bases line up with TRBD2. From germline, CDR1 is SGHVS and CDR2 FQNEAQ. This CDR3 has 16 amino acids. The CDR3 protein is CASSLGRLALQEIQYF. DNA for the CDR3: TGTGCCAGCAGCTTAGGGAGACTAGCTCTCCAAGAGATCCAGTACTTC.

This chain links TRBV30 with TRBJ2-2; no firm D call. Per the germline V gene, CDR1 is GTSNPN and CDR2 is SVGIG (reference sequence). V was cut by 0 bases and J by 3 bases, with 8 bases left in between. This CDR3 has 14 amino acids. CDR3: CAWSVSRYTGELFF. The CDR3 nucleotides read TGTGCCTGGAGTGTGTCCAGGTACACCGGGGAGCTGTTTTTT.

V and J are TRBV19 and TRBJ1-5; TRBD1 agrees at 8 bases. V shed 7 bases and J 6 bases; nucleotides not matched to a gene: 8. There are 14 residues in the CDR3. From germline, CDR1 is LNHDA and CDR2 SQIVND (reference sequence). This chain's CDR3 is CASMGTGGGQPQHF. CDR3 DNA: TGTGCCAGTATGGGGACAGGCGGAGGTCAGCCCCAGCATTTT.

The chain is built from TRBV30 and TRBJ2-3; 10 nucleotides line up with TRBD2. The CDR3 runs 15 residues. Germline trimming cut 2 bases from V and 4 bases from J; bases unmatched to any gene: 6. Germline CDR1 and CDR2: GTSNPN and SVGIG (reference sequence). Here the CDR3 DNA reads TGTGCCTGGAGTACGCCAGCGGGAGGGCCAGATACGCAGTATTTT. It yields the protein CAWSTPAGGPDTQYF.

This rearrangement joins TRBV28 to TRBJ2-7; 7 bases match TRBD2. The germline V gene has CDR1 MDHEN and CDR2 SYDVKM. Trimming took 5 bases from V and 0 from J; bases not matched to a gene: 10. The CDR3 length is 16 residues. CDR3 protein: CASSAYTSANSYEQYF. The CDR3 DNA follows: TGTGCCAGCAGTGCGTACACTAGCGCAAACTCCTACGAGCAGTACTTC.

The chain links TRBV5-1 to TRBJ1-6; D is unresolved. Trimming took off 0 bases at V and 11 bases at J, with 12 bases between the two ends. Germline loops: CDR1 SGHRS, CDR2 YFSETQ. The CDR3 contains 14 residues. The CDR3 here is CASSLEGLMTPLHF. The DNA of the CDR3 is TGCGCCAGCAGCTTGGAAGGGCTTATGACACCCCTCCACTTT.

This clone was counted once. The chain combines TRBV30 with TRBJ2-5; TRBD2 agrees at 13 bases. This CDR3 has 14 residues. V shed 1 base and J 4 bases; nucleotides not matched to a gene: 0. Germline CDR1 GTSNPN, CDR2 SVGIG (reference sequence). CDR3 nucleotides: TGTGCCTGGAGTGGGACTAGCGGGAGAGAGACCCAGTACTTC. Translating it yields CAWSGTSGRETQYF.

DNA for the CDR3: TGTGCCAGCAGTTTATCATCGACTGGGGCCAACGTCCTGACTTTC. It encodes CASSLSSTGANVLTF. This rearrangement joins TRBV28 to TRBJ2-6, with unresolved D. Germline assignment: CDR1 MDHEN and CDR2 SYDVKM. Trimming cost V 1 base and J 2 bases, with 6 bases left between them. The CDR3 is 15 residues long.